This section outlines one T cell receptor (beta chain) sequence together with its context. This entry comes from a study of blood T cell repertoires in COVID-19. Study in general: The United States, Italy and Spain were the sources of the acute and convalescent COVID-19 samples.

V shed 3 bases and J shed 0 bases, with 2 bases lying between them. Germline V gene data show CDR1 as ENHRY and CDR2 as SYGVKD. The CDR3 is 12 residues long. Authors' processing steps: How many nucleated cells were present was estimated from reference gene primer amplification. TCRdb's table, derived via immunoSEQ multiplex PCR, lists solely in-frame clones and lacks some. The DNA gave D and trimming, while V, J and clone size come from that table. The profile shows 20,000 to 25,000 clones, about 90% of them singletons. The chain joins TRBV10-3 to TRBJ2-5; no definite D call. The clonotype originates from a man aged 65 to 85 with active COVID-19. Input material: peripheral blood. The chain's CDR3 is CAISDNQETQYF. The DNA of the CDR3 is TGTGCCATCAGTGACAACCAAGAGACCCAGTACTTC.